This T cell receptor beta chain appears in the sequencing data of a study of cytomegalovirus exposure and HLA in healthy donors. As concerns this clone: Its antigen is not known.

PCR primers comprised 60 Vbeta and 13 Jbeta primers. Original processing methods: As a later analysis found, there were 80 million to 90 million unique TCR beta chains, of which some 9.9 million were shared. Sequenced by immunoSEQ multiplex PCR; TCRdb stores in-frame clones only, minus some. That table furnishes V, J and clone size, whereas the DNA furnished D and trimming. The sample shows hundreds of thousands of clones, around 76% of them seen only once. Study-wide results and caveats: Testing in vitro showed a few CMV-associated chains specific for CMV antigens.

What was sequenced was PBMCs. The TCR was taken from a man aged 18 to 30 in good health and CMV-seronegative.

This CDR3 reads CATAGTGGSQPQHF. Written as DNA, the CDR3 is TGTGCCACCGCCGGGACAGGAGGCAGTCAGCCCCAGCATTTT. The rearrangement uses TRBV6-1 and TRBJ1-5; 8 bases agree with TRBD1. The V segment lost 10 bases and the J segment 6 bases; nucleotides outside the gene matches: 11. The CDR3 length is 14 residues. Germline V gene data show CDR1 as MNHNS and CDR2 as SASEGT.